Below, one TCR beta chain is given with its context. It lacks a known antigen. No base quality information exists; no much larger clone differs at one position. Clipping removes 3 bases from V and 2 bases from J, with 7 as the unmatched junction base count. The CDR3 contains 15 residues, cysteine and phenylalanine counted. Only the CDR3 portion is preserved as DNA: 45 bases, with reading frame beginning at the first base. CDR1 SGHNT and CDR2 YYREEE are derived from the germline V gene (reference sequence). The entry originates in a study of cytomegalovirus exposure and HLA in healthy donors (dated by TCRdb to between 2016 and 2019). Background on the whole study: In an earlier analysis of 587 of the donors, 276 Gb of sequence data and 95 million to 130 million unique TCR beta sequences from 150 million to 200 million T cells were reported. Roughly 290 gigabases of sequencing data and approximately 91 million unique TCR sequences made up an early release that covered about 640 HLA-typed donors. Of the 300 to 500 genotyped donors, roughly 80% were placed in the genetic ancestry cluster associated with self-reported Caucasian donors. The study aimed to test whether cataloging public T cell receptors could reveal signatures of past pathogen exposure. The study used immunosequencing to profile the T cell repertoires of hundreds of subjects and linked those repertoires to cytomegalovirus serostatus. Besides the first cohort of more than 650 subjects, a separate validation cohort made up of around 120 different subjects was used. High-throughput TCR immunosequencing, statistical association of individual TCRs with disease status, and machine learning were combined to predict cytomegalovirus infection status. To study patterns of TCR occurrence, a later analysis re-analyzed previously published TCR beta repertoires from several hundred donors and added high-resolution HLA genotyping. Rather than drawing on any new phenotypic data, the later analysis identified candidate immune exposures from TCR beta sequences and the way those sequences occurred across donors. An earlier analysis of several hundred of the donors applied high-throughput TCR beta sequencing to assess whether each TCR beta V gene segment acted as functional or pseudogenic. Donor age, sex, ethnicity and CMV serostatus were collected together with the repertoire data. A later genetic analysis took genome-wide SNP genotypes for about 55% of the 666 donors and used that subset as a discovery cohort. All discovery cohort repertoires had been generated on a single sequencing platform. Class I and class II HLA loci were covered by the typing at four-digit resolution. Typing coverage varied by locus: roughly 629-640 donors for A, B, C, DRB1 and DQB1; roughly 500 for DQA1; about 570 for DPA1; 400 to 480 for DPB1. Because of strong linkage in the cohort, four or five DR-DQ haplotypes were treated as single units for association and clustering. Among some 400 genotyped donors of the cohort, an average of around 220,000 unique TCR beta nucleotide sequences was sequenced per donor, of which about 18% were non-productive.

Library creation used the immunoSEQ multiplex PCR assay. For the multiplex PCR, a mixture combining 60 forward primers for TCR Vbeta segments and 13 reverse primers for TCR Jbeta segments was used. A multiplex PCR assay on genomic DNA amplified the CDR3 region of rearranged TCR beta genes. The amplified TCR beta libraries were sequenced on the Illumina HiSeq System as 87-base-pair reads. The published analysis was carried out like this. Across the 600 to 700 repertoires, a later analysis counted some 81 million unique TCR beta chains, some 11 million of which were shared by at least two donors. Raw reads were error-corrected and collapsed into unique sequences by a nearest-neighbor algorithm in which closely related sequences were merged to remove PCR and sequencing errors. Alignment of CDR3 sequences to IMGT reference sequences was used to assign V, D and J gene segments. For a sequence to be retained, a match of at least six nucleotides was required to both a V gene segment and a J gene segment. A rearrangement counted as productive if the CDR3 had no stop codons and remained in frame with V and J, and every other rearrangement counted as non-productive. CDR3 was defined by IMGT convention, running from the second conserved V-encoded cysteine to the conserved J-encoded phenylalanine. The earlier analysis of about 530 of the donors excluded any sequence lacking an unambiguous match to a single V gene segment. An earlier analysis of a few hundred of the donors called V segments functional above 56.7% productive rearrangements and segregating when the between-donor standard deviation exceeded 5%. A statistical classification framework was developed to diagnose cytomegalovirus status using the catalog of TCR beta chain sequences. V and J gene assignment, in a later analysis, came from comparing TCR nucleotide sequences with IMGT/GENE-DB human TR gene sequences. In a later analysis, CDR3 sequences and most-parsimonious VDJ recombination scenarios were assigned using the TCRdist pipeline. In a later analysis, each TCR beta chain was defined by its CDR3 amino acid sequence together with its V-gene family, and reads without a unique V-gene family were excluded. In a later analysis, 450 to 600 highly shared, low-generation-probability nucleotide sequences were removed to address suspected cross-contamination and a sequencing artifact. A later analysis calculated a clonal expansion index for each public chain from normalized within-repertoire ranks of inferred template counts. In a later analysis, generation probabilities were computed using a VDJ recombination model fitted to out-of-frame rearrangements, and the results were checked against IGoR. Hypergeometric tests were used in a later analysis to score TCR-TCR, TCR-HLA and TCR-CMV co-occurrence, with a repertoire-size bias correction applied to the TCR pairs. To estimate false discovery rates, a later analysis permuted the HLA or CMV assignments 20 times. In a later analysis, co-occurring TCRs were grouped using DBSCAN, and TCRdist sequence similarity was added for clustering within HLA-allele-positive subsets. Repertoires with fewer than 30,000 or more than 120,000 public chains, plus five repertoires with anomalous nucleotide sharing, were excluded from co-occurrence clustering. This is the immuneACCESS table as TCRdb keeps it, with only in-frame sequences that have V and J called. A part of the clones is gone; compared with another copy, unresolved V genes explain less than half, and the rest is unexplained. V and J calls and clone size follow that table, whereas D and trimming were derived from the DNA. Within this sample are about 250,000 clones, with more than 70% of them counted one time only. The top ten hold about 0.47% of the sample.

Overall study outcomes, separate from this receptor: When HLA alleles, especially DR and DQ, strongly co-occurred, attributing TCR associations to individual alleles was difficult. Compared with equally common non-associated chains, HLA-associated TCR beta chains in a later analysis were more clonally expanded and had lower generation probabilities. Broadly in line with IMGT annotations, most TCR beta V segments showed up in productive rearrangements about 90% or about 30% of the time in an earlier analysis of several hundred of the donors. Across donors, most TCR sequences were observed very rarely, whereas some public TCRs were present in many individuals. Roughly uniform sequencing depth across donors was assumed in presence/absence analyses, although this assumption may not hold. A later analysis associated some 17,000 TCR beta sequences with specific HLA alleles at a false discovery rate of 0.05. In this cohort, only TCR beta chains were sequenced, and detectable features were limited by the absence of alpha or paired-chain data. In a later analysis, TCR association rates were found to vary across HLA loci, with the most associated TCRs seen for DRB1 alleles and the fewest for HLA-C alleles. A few of the identified cytomegalovirus-associated TCR beta chains were confirmed in vitro to be specific for cytomegalovirus antigens. The study gave a list of 150 to 200 TCR beta chains associated with cytomegalovirus. Compared with the roughly 700-donor mean, donors in an Asian-associated ancestry cluster had fewer N-insertions in productive TCRs, according to a later genetic analysis. HLA typing was unavailable for some donors at each locus, so association tests used only the typed subset. Immune exposure information for the cohort was limited to CMV serostatus. The 87-base-pair reads could not distinguish some IMGT-functional V segments, including TRBV6-2 and TRBV6-3, so those segments were excluded. Linkage disequilibrium might explain the correlated functional status among segregating V segments, but an unknown experimental factor could not be ruled out. The classifier was reported to diagnose cytomegalovirus status with high specificity and sensitivity in both the original cohort and the validation cohort. A later analysis found that most CMV-associated TCR beta chains appeared HLA-restricted, with HLA associations seemingly driven largely by CMV exposure. V-gene and J-gene trimming of TCR beta chains was associated with a missense DCLRE1C variant in a later genetic analysis, and the association was replicated in an independent cohort. A further reported finding was that TCR beta sequences accurately predicted the HLA-A and HLA-B alleles for most subjects in the first cohort. According to a later analysis, parvovirus B19, influenza, CMV and Epstein-Barr virus appeared linked to several top co-occurrence clusters. Because counts were too low, 15 or so rarely observed V segments, including chromosome 9 orphons, were excluded from the earlier analysis of 587 of the donors. A group of highly shared sequence variants was considered likely to be a technical artifact of the sequencing pipeline. It was suggested by the authors that the approach could potentially be generalized to other disease states and immunological phenotypes.

In total, approximately 690 healthy bone marrow donors made up the cohort. At the time of sampling, every cohort member was nominally healthy, though immune exposures that went unrecorded were likely present. The donor was CMV seronegative and was included in the group of a few hundred seronegative cohort members. Each donor provided a peripheral blood sample, and peripheral blood mononuclear cells were used for TCR beta sequencing. The Qiagen DNeasy Blood Extraction Kit was used to extract genomic DNA from the blood cell samples. Sequences were obtained from PBMCs. Rearrangement joined TRBV5-4 to TRBJ2-7, with TRBD1 identical over 8 junction bases. This receptor was identified in a boy younger than 18 in good health and CMV-seronegative. The CDR3 in this case is CASSYAQTGAYEQYF. The DNA sequence is given as TGTGCCAGCAGCTACGCCCAGACAGGGGCCTACGAGCAGTACTTC.